This T cell receptor (beta chain) comes out of a study of beta chain features in type 1 diabetes listed by TCRdb under 2018. About the study as a whole: Mean age, gender distribution, total cell number and subset yield did not differ between patients and healthy donors. Whereas all 30 or so donors provided naive and central memory subsets, regulatory and stem cell-like memory subsets were isolated from just 8 patients and roughly eight healthy donors. In the study, TCRB repertoires of sorted circulating CD4+ T cell subsets from recently diagnosed type 1 diabetes patients were compared with those of matched healthy donors. A total of around 100 million sorted cells were examined across all samples, and RNA yield correlated strongly with the number of cells per subset.

This clone has just a few counts. The antigen this receptor binds is unknown. Base qualities are not provided; no much larger clone lies one nucleotide away. Study-level results and caveats: Shorter templates might be favored by PCR, yet because patient and control samples were amplified and corrected together, any such skew would affect both groups equally. HLA sub-analyses involved small numbers of individuals, so any influence of HLA type on TCRB rearrangement remained unresolved. Fewer insertions and more nucleotide deletions at VDJ recombination sites were observed in patients with type 1 diabetes, implying thymic rearrangement abnormalities. Type 1 diabetes patients showed a moderate but significant shortening of TCRB CDR3 length in all four CD4+ subsets. Naive, central memory and regulatory TCRB repertoires appeared to be more similar among patients than among healthy donors. Because cDNA rather than genomic DNA was sequenced, highly expressing activated cells could have been over-represented, although no difference in activation and CD3 levels was found between groups.

CDR1 and CDR2 were assigned from the germline V gene as WSHSY and SAAADI. Including cysteine and phenylalanine, the CDR3 has 15 amino acids. Solely the CDR3 DNA is kept, with 45 bases framed from the first base. Trimming leaves V shorter by 6 bases and J shorter by 1 base, with the junction holding 4 bases beyond the gene matches. Each donor gave one peripheral blood draw, averaging roughly 0.11 L, which was collected into heparinised tubes. A BD FACSAria II and a panel including CD45RO, CCR7, CD25, CD127, CD95 and CD27 were used to sort naive, central memory, regulatory and stem cell-like memory CD4+ T cells. A purity above 98% was achieved for all sorted populations. PBMCs were isolated immediately by Lymphoprep density gradient centrifugation and stained directly without culture. Samples were stained and sorted in pairs, with one healthy donor and one patient per experiment, so that batch effects were minimized.

All of the isolated RNA was reverse transcribed with the High Capacity cDNA Reverse Transcription Kit, so expressed TCRB transcripts were sequenced. Deep immunoSEQ sequencing was applied to naive, central memory and regulatory T cell samples, giving an average of about 3.8 million total reads per sample. After sorted cells were lysed in RLT buffer, RNA was extracted with DNase-treated RNeasy Micro or Mini kits, with the choice depending on cell number. To prevent cross-contamination, each cell subset was processed individually, whereas patient and healthy donor samples were processed jointly. The immunoSEQ multiplex PCR was used to amplify TCRB sequences from cDNA, generating 87-bp fragments that spanned the CDR3 region. The amplicons were sequenced using the Illumina HiSeq platform. Processing in the source paper ran as follows. PCR bias was computationally corrected using synthetic template baselines, reads within Hamming distance 2 were collapsed, and singletons that could not be merged were discarded. By aligning reads against IMGT, V, D and J genes, CDR3 length, and insertions or deletions at six rearrangement sites were assigned. Within each subset, clonotype counts were normalized to sorted cell number, and only after that were true diversity and Gini coefficients computed with the tcR R package. Repertoire sharing was quantified using the overlap coefficient calculated on TCRB nucleotide sequences. TCRdb re-hosts the immuneACCESS table, in-frame sequences only. Its copies lack some clones; in the studies checked, an unresolved V gene accounts for under half of them, and the cause for the rest is not known. V and J calls and clone size are copied from that table; D and trimming were computed from the DNA. The sample contains 150,000 to 190,000 clones, 10% of them found a single time. The ten biggest clones cover around 0.48% of the sample.

The sequencing sample was made of central memory CD4+ T cells from blood. Rearrangement joined TRBV10-2 to TRBJ2-4; 9 central bases correspond to TRBD1. This clonotype was obtained from a man aged 25-45 years with type 1 diabetes. The DNA is TGCGCCAGCAGAGCGGACAGGGGCGCCAAAAACATTCAGTACTTC. This gives the protein CASRADRGAKNIQYF.